This is a list of T cell receptor beta chains from one sample in a study of identical twins. TCRdb reanalysed the 5' RACE reads using MiXCR and keeps one entry per CDR3 protein. The sample records around 680,000 distinct CDR3 sequences, over 8.5% being singletons. These data also featured in a second study, about yellow fever vaccine responses in identical twins.

The specimen was PBMCs. The receptor set was obtained from a woman under 30 in good health. The CDR3 runs from the conserved cysteine through the conserved F or W. Each record gives: V gene, clone size, J gene, CDR3 length, D gene, CDR3 DNA, CDR3 protein. A D gene is named only where the DNA matches it firmly. Clone size, where shown, is once, few, many, or a class for clones that have expanded.

V gene: TRBV7-9; clone size: many; J gene: TRBJ2-2; CDR3 length: 15; D gene: TRBD1; CDR3 DNA: TGTGCCAGCAGCGGCCGGACAGGGGACACCGGGGAGCTGTTTTTT; CDR3 protein: CASSGRTGDTGELFF
V gene: TRBV12-3/TRBV12-4; clone size: many; J gene: TRBJ1-1; CDR3 length: 13; D gene: NA; CDR3 DNA: TGTGCCAGCAGTTTCGGACCCTTCCTTGAAGCTTTCTTT; CDR3 protein: CASSFGPFLEAFF
V gene: TRBV6-4; clone size: once; J gene: TRBJ2-3; CDR3 length: 15; D gene: TRBD2; CDR3 DNA: TGTGCCAGCAGCTCCTTTAGCGGGAGTACAGATACGCAGTATTTT; CDR3 protein: CASSSFSGSTDTQYF
V gene: TRBV3-1; clone size: many; J gene: TRBJ2-1; CDR3 length: 12; D gene: NA; CDR3 DNA: TGTGCCAGCAGCCGATACACCGATGAGCAGTTCTTC; CDR3 protein: CASSRYTDEQFF
V gene: TRBV2; clone size: NA; J gene: TRBJ2-5; CDR3 length: 15; D gene: TRBD1; CDR3 DNA: TGTGCCAGCAGCGCCTCTACAGGGGGACAAGAGACCCAGTACTTC; CDR3 protein: CASSASTGGQETQYF
V gene: TRBV29-1; clone size: NA; J gene: TRBJ2-1; CDR3 length: 12; D gene: NA; CDR3 DNA: TGCAGCGTTGATAAGGGGGGGGACGGGCAGTTCTTC; CDR3 protein: CSVDKGGDGQFF
V gene: TRBV27; clone size: few; J gene: TRBJ2-1; CDR3 length: 14; D gene: NA; CDR3 DNA: TGTGCCAGCAGTTTTGTGGAAACCTACAATGAGCAGTTCTTC; CDR3 protein: CASSFVETYNEQFF
V gene: TRBV20-1; clone size: NA; J gene: TRBJ1-5; CDR3 length: 16; D gene: NA; CDR3 DNA: TGCAGTGCTCCATCCACGGGTAACAAGGGCAATCAGCCCCAGCATTTT; CDR3 protein: CSAPSTGNKGNQPQHF
V gene: TRBV27; clone size: NA; J gene: TRBJ2-2; CDR3 length: 19; D gene: TRBD2; CDR3 DNA: TGTGCCAGCAGTCGAAGGGGACTAGCGGGGGGACAGAACACCGGGGAGCTGTTTTTT; CDR3 protein: CASSRRGLAGGQNTGELFF
V gene: TRBV4-2; clone size: few; J gene: TRBJ2-7; CDR3 length: 16; D gene: NA; CDR3 DNA: TGTGCCAGCAGCCAAGAGTCCCTAGTTCTCGCCTACGAGCAGTACTTC; CDR3 protein: CASSQESLVLAYEQYF
V gene: TRBV25-1; clone size: NA; J gene: TRBJ2-5; CDR3 length: 16; D gene: TRBD2; CDR3 DNA: TGTGCCAGCAGTGACCCTGGGACTAGCGGACAAGAGACCCAGTACTTC; CDR3 protein: CASSDPGTSGQETQYF
V gene: TRBV7-9; clone size: few; J gene: TRBJ2-7; CDR3 length: 8; D gene: NA; CDR3 DNA: TGTGCCAGCAGCTTAGTAGGCTTC; CDR3 protein: CASSLVGF
V gene: TRBV12-3/TRBV12-4; clone size: few; J gene: TRBJ2-3; CDR3 length: 15; D gene: NA; CDR3 DNA: TGTGCCAGCAGTAGGATTATTACTAGCACAGATACGCAGTATTTT; CDR3 protein: CASSRIITSTDTQYF
V gene: TRBV29-1; clone size: NA; J gene: TRBJ1-1; CDR3 length: 13; D gene: NA; CDR3 DNA: TGCAGCGTTGTAGGGCCGGAGGGTACTGAAGCTTTCTTT; CDR3 protein: CSVVGPEGTEAFF
V gene: TRBV3-1; clone size: many; J gene: TRBJ2-2; CDR3 length: 12; D gene: NA; CDR3 DNA: TGTGCCAGCAGCCAAAGCCGGAACGATCTGTTTTTT; CDR3 protein: CASSQSRNDLFF
V gene: TRBV20-1; clone size: few; J gene: TRBJ2-1; CDR3 length: 17; D gene: TRBD2; CDR3 DNA: TGCAGTGCTAGAGACTCTAGACTAGCGGGCTCCTACAATGAGCAGTTCTTC; CDR3 protein: CSARDSRLAGSYNEQFF
V gene: TRBV12-3/TRBV12-4; clone size: NA; J gene: TRBJ2-3; CDR3 length: 14; D gene: NA; CDR3 DNA: TGTGCCAGCAGTTCTAGCGGGGACAGGGATACGCAGTATTTT; CDR3 protein: CASSSSGDRDTQYF
V gene: TRBV2; clone size: NA; J gene: TRBJ2-7; CDR3 length: 11; D gene: NA; CDR3 DNA: TGTGCCAGCGTTGCAGGTTTTGAGCAGTACTTC; CDR3 protein: CASVAGFEQYF
V gene: TRBV27; clone size: NA; J gene: TRBJ2-3; CDR3 length: 18; D gene: TRBD2; CDR3 DNA: TGTGCCAGCAGTTCCAGGACTAGCGGGGGGGCTCTCGCAGATACGCAGTATTTT; CDR3 protein: CASSSRTSGGALADTQYF
V gene: TRBV7-3; clone size: NA; J gene: TRBJ1-6; CDR3 length: 15; D gene: NA; CDR3 DNA: TGTGCCAGCAGCTCGGACGGAGAGGTTAATTCACCCCTCCACTTT; CDR3 protein: CASSSDGEVNSPLHF
V gene: TRBV5-6; clone size: NA; J gene: TRBJ2-7; CDR3 length: 14; D gene: TRBD1; CDR3 DNA: TGTGCCAGCAGCTTCTGGGACAGGGGTTACGAGCAGTACTTC; CDR3 protein: CASSFWDRGYEQYF
V gene: TRBV6-1; clone size: NA; J gene: TRBJ1-6; CDR3 length: 15; D gene: NA; CDR3 DNA: TGTGCCAGCAGTAGAGCCAAGGAGGGTAATTCACCCCTCCACTTT; CDR3 protein: CASSRAKEGNSPLHF
V gene: TRBV7-9; clone size: many; J gene: TRBJ1-1; CDR3 length: 13; D gene: NA; CDR3 DNA: TGTGCCAGCAGCTTAGACAAGAACACTGAAGCTTTCTTT; CDR3 protein: CASSLDKNTEAFF
V gene: TRBV11-2; clone size: NA; J gene: TRBJ2-5; CDR3 length: 14; D gene: NA; CDR3 DNA: TGTGCCAGCAGCCAATTTAGGGACACCGGGACCCAGTACTTC; CDR3 protein: CASSQFRDTGTQYF
V gene: TRBV27; clone size: NA; J gene: TRBJ2-1; CDR3 length: 11; D gene: NA; CDR3 DNA: TGTGCCAGCAATGGTAGGAATGAGCAGTTCTTC; CDR3 protein: CASNGRNEQFF
V gene: TRBV7-2; clone size: few; J gene: TRBJ2-7; CDR3 length: 14; D gene: NA; CDR3 DNA: TGTGCCAGCAGCTCCATGCGGGAATCCTACGAGCAGTACTTC; CDR3 protein: CASSSMRESYEQYF
V gene: TRBV2; clone size: few; J gene: TRBJ1-2; CDR3 length: 17; D gene: NA; CDR3 DNA: TGTGCCAGCAGCGTAAATTCCGAAACAATTGCTAGCTATGGCTACACCTTC; CDR3 protein: CASSVNSETIASYGYTF
V gene: TRBV18; clone size: NA; J gene: TRBJ1-6; CDR3 length: 15; D gene: NA; CDR3 DNA: TGTGCCAGCTCACCTGTCGACGGGTATAATTCACCCCTCCACTTT; CDR3 protein: CASSPVDGYNSPLHF